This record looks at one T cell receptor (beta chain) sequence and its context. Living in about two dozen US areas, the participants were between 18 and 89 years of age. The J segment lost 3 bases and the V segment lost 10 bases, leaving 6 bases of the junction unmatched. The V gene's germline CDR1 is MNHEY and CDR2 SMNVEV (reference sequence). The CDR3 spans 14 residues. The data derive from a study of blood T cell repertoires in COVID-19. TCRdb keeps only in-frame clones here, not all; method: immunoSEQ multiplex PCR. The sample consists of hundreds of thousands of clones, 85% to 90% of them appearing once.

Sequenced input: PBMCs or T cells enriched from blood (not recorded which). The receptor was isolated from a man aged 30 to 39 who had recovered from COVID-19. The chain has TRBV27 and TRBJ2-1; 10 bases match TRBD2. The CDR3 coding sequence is TGTGCCACTTCGCTAGCGGGAGACTACAATGAGCAGTTCTTC. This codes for CATSLAGDYNEQFF.